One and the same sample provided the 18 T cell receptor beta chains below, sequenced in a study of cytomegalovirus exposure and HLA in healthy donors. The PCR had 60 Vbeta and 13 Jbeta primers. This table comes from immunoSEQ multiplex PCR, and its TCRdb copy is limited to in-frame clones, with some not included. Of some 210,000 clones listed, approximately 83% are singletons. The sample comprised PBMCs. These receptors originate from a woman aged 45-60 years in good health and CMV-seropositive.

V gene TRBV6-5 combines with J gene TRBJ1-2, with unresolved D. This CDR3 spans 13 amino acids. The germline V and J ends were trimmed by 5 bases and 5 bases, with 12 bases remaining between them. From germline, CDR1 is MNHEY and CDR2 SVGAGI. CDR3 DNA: TGTGCCAGCAGTCTAGTGGAGCAGTATGGCTACACCTTC. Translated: CASSLVEQYGYTF.

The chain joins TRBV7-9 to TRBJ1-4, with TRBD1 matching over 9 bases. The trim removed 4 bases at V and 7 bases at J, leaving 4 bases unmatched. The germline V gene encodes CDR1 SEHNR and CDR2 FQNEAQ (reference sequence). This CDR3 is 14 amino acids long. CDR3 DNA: TGTGCCAGCAGCTCGGACAGGGGAAGTGAAAAACTGTTTTTT. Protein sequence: CASSSDRGSEKLFF.

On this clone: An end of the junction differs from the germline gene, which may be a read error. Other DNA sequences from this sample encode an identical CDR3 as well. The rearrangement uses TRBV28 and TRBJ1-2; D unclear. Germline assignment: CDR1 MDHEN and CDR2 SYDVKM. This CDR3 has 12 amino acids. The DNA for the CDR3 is TGCGCCAGCAGCCTAGCTAGCTATGGCTACACCTTC. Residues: CASSLASYGYTF.

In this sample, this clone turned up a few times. The CDR3 loop is CAWSVHWGQGAPYGYTF. DNA of the CDR3: TGTGCCTGGAGTGTACATTGGGGACAGGGGGCTCCCTACGGCTACACCTTC. The rearrangement joins TRBV30 to TRBJ1-2; 12 nucleotides match TRBD1. Germline V gene sequence: CDR1 GTSNPN, CDR2 SVGIG (reference sequence). The CDR3 loop spans 17 amino acids. After removal of 0 bases from V and 8 bases from J, the junction contained 13 bases not matched to a gene. The full variable domain, with the rest looked up from reference TRBV30 and TRBJ1-2, is SQTIHQWPATLVQPVGSPLSLECTVEGTSNPNLYWYRQAAGRGLQLLFYSVGIGQISSEVPQNLSASRPQDRQFILSSKKLLLSDSGFYLCAWSVHWGQGAPYGYTFGSGTRLTVV.

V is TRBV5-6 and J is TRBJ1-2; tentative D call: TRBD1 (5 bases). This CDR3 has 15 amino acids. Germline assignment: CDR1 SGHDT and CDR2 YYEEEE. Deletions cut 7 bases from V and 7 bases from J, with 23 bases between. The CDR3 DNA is TGTGCCAGCTCCCGTCTACCAGGGAATCTAGGTGGCTACACCTTC. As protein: CASSRLPGNLGGYTF.

This CDR3 reads CASSPQGGGYYGYTF. The DNA for the CDR3 is TGTGCCAGCAGCCCCCAGGGTGGGGGCTACTATGGCTACACCTTC. The chain has TRBV9 and TRBJ1-2; D perhaps matches TRBD1 (6 bases). The germline gives CDR1 SGDLS, CDR2 YYNGEE. The CDR3 sequence is 15 residues long. Trimming removed 4 bases from V and 3 bases from J, with 16 bases in between.

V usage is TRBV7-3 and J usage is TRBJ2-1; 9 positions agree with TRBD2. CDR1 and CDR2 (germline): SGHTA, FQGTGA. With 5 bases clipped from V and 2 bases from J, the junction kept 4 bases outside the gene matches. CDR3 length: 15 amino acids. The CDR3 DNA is TGTGCCAGCAGCCAAATAGCGGGAGCCTACAATGAGCAGTTCTTC. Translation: CASSQIAGAYNEQFF.

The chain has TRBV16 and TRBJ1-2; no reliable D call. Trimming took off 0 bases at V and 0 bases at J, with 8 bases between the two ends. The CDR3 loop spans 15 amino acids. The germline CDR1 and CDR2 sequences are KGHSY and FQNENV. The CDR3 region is CASSQSPGSNYGYTF. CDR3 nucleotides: TGTGCCAGCAGCCAATCACCGGGTTCTAACTATGGCTACACCTTC. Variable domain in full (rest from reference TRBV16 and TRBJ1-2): GEEVAQTPKHLVRGEGQKAKLYCAPIKGHSYVFWYQQVLKNEFKFLISFQNENVFDETGMPKERFSAKCLPNSPCSLEIQATKLEDSAVYFCASSQSPGSNYGYTFGSGTRLTVV.

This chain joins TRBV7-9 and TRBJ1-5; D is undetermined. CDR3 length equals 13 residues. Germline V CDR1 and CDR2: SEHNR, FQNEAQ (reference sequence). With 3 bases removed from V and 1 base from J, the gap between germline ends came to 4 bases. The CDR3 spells CASSFESNQPQHF. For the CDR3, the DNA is TGTGCCAGCAGCTTTGAGAGCAATCAGCCCCAGCATTTT.

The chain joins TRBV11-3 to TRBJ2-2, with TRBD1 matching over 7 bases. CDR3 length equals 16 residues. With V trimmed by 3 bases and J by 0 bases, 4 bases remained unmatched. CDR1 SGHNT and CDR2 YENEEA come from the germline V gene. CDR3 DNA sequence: TGTGCCAGCAGCTTCGAGGGGGCTCCGAACACCGGGGAGCTGTTTTTT. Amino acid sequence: CASSFEGAPNTGELFF.

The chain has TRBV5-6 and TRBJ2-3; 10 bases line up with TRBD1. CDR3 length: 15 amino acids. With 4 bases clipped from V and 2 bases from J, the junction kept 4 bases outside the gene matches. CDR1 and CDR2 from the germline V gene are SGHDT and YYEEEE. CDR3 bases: TGTGCCAGCAGCGGGGGACAGGGGTTCACAGATACGCAGTATTTT. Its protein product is CASSGGQGFTDTQYF. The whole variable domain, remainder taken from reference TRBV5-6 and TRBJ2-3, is DAGVTQSPTHLIKTRGQQVTLRCSPKSGHDTVSWYQQALGQGPQFIFQYYEEEERQRGNFPDRFSGHQFPNYSSELNVNALLLGDSALYLCASSGGQGFTDTQYFGPGTRLTVL.

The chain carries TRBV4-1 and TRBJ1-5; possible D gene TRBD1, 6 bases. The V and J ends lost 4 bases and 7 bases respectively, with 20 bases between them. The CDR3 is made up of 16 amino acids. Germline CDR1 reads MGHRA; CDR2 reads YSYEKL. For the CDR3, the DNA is TGCGCCAGCAGCCCTCGGGCAGGGGAAATCGGGCAGCCCCAGCATTTT. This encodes CASSPRAGEIGQPQHF.

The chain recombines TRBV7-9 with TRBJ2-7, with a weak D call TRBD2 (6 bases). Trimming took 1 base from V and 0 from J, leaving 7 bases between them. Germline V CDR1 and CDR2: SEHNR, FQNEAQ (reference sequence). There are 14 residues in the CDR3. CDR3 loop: CASSLGTNSYEQYF. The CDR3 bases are TGTGCCAGCAGCTTAGGGACTAACTCCTACGAGCAGTACTTC.

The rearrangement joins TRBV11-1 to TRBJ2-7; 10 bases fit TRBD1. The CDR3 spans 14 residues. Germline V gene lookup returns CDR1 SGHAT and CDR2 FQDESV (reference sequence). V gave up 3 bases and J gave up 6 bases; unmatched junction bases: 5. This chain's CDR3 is CASSFWDRGGEQYF. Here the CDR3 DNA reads TGTGCCAGCAGCTTTTGGGACAGGGGTGGCGAGCAGTACTTC.

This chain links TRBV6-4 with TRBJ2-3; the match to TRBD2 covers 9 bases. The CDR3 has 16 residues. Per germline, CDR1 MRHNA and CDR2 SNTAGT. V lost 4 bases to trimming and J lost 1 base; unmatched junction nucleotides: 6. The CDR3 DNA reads TGTGCCAGCAGTGTAGCGAGCGGGGGGCGCACAGATACGCAGTATTTT. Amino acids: CASSVASGGRTDTQYF.

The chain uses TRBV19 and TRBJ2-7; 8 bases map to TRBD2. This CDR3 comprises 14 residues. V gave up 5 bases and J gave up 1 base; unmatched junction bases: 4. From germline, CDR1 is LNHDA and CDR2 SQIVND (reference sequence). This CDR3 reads CASSLREGSYEQYF. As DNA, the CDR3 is TGTGCCAGTAGTCTCCGGGAGGGTTCCTACGAGCAGTACTTC.

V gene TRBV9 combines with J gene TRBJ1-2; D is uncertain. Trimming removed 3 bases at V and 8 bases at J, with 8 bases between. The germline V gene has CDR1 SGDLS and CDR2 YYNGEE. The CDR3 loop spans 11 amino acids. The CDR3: CASSDPGGYTF. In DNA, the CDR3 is TGTGCCAGCAGCGACCCAGGAGGCTACACCTTC.

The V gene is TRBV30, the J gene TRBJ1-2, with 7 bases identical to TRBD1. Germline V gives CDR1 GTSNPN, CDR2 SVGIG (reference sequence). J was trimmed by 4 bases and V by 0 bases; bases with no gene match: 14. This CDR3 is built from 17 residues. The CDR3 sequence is CAWSVRDSVRVAYGYTF. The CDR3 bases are TGTGCCTGGAGTGTACGGGACAGCGTCCGGGTCGCCTATGGCTACACCTTC.